Included here is one TCR beta chain sequence, with context. Trimming cost V 1 base and J 4 bases, with 8 bases left between them. This CDR3 is 14 amino acids long. The germline V gene has CDR1 SGHTA and CDR2 FQGNSA. In the study's own analysis: After removing out-of-frame reads, 2.3 million or so distinct TCRbeta sequences remained. TCRdb keeps only in-frame clones here, not all; method: immunoSEQ multiplex PCR. The V and J calls and the clone size are those of that table, but D and trimming were determined from the DNA. This sample carries approximately 92,000 clones, 75% to 90% of them seen once, and the ten largest clones take 3.6%. This sample is drawn from a study of memory CD4+ T cells and cytomegalovirus serostatus. Single viable CD3+CD4+CD8-CD45RO+ cells were sorted as the memory CD4+ T cells.

The gene calls are TRBV7-2 and TRBJ1-5; no clear D. The sequenced sample consisted of memory CD4+ T cells from blood. The TCR comes from an adult in good health and CMV-seropositive. The CDR3 region is CASSLGLGNQPQHF. DNA for the CDR3: TGTGCCAGCAGCTTAGGATTGGGGAATCAGCCCCAGCATTTT.